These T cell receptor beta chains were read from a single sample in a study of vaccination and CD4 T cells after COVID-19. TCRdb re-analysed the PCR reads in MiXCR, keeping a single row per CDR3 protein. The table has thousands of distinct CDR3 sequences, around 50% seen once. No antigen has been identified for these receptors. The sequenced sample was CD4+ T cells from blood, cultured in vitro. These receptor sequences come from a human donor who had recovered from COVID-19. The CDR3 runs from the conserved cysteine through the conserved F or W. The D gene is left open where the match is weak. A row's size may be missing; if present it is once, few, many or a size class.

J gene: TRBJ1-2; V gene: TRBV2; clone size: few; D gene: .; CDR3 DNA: TGTGCCAGCAGAGCTACGACAGGAAACTATGGCTACACCTTC; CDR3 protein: CASRATTGNYGYTF
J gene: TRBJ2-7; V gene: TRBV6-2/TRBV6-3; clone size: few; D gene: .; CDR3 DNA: TGTGCCAGCAGAGCCGGGACGGCCTCCTACGAGCAGTACTTC; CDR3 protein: CASRAGTASYEQYF
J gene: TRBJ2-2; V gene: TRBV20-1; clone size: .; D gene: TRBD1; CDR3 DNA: TGCAGTGCTCCCGGGACAGAAAACACCGGGGAGCTGTTTTTT; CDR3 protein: CSAPGTENTGELFF
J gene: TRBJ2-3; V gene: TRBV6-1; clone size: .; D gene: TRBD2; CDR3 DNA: TGTGCCAGCACTATTCGGGGGGGTAAAATACATACGCAGTATTTT; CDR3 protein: CASTIRGGKIHTQYF
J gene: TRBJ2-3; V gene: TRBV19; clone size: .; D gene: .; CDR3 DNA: TGTGCCAGTAGTATCTCCAGCGTCACAGATACGCAGTATTTT; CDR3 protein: CASSISSVTDTQYF
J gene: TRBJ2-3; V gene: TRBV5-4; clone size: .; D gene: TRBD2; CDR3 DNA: TGTGCCAGCAGCTCCGGACTAGCGGGGGGGCAAGATACGCAGTATTTT; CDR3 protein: CASSSGLAGGQDTQYF
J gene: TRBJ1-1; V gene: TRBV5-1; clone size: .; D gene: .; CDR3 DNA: TGCGCCAGCAGCTTGGGATCAGGGTACACTGAAGCTTTCTTT; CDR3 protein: CASSLGSGYTEAFF
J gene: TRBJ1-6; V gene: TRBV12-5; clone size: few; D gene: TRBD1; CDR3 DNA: TGTGCTAGTGGTCCACCCGGGACAGGCAATTCACCCCTCCACTTT; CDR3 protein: CASGPPGTGNSPLHF
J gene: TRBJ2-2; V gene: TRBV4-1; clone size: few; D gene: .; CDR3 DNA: TGCGCCAGCAGCCAAGTAGGAAGCTCCACCGGGGAGCTGTTTTTT; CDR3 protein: CASSQVGSSTGELFF
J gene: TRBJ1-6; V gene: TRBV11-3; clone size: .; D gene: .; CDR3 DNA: TGTGCCAGCAGCTTAGAGGTGGTAGTAGGACAGAATTCACCCCTCCACTTT; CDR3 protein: CASSLEVVVGQNSPLHF
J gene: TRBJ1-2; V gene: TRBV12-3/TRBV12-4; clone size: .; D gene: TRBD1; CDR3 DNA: TGTGCCAGCAGTTTTTTGGGACAGGGAAACTACACCTTC; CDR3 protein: CASSFLGQGNYTF
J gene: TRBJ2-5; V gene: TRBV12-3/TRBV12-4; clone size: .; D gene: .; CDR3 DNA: TGTGCCAGCAGTTTAGGAGGGGAAGAGACCCAGTACTTC; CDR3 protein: CASSLGGEETQYF
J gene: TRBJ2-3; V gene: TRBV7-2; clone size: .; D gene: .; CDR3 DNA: TGTGCCAGCAGCTTAGATGCGAGGGCGGGTACAGATACGCAGTATTTT; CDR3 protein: CASSLDARAGTDTQYF
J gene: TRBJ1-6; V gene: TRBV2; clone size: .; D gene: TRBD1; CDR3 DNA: TGTGCCAGCAGCGAGGACAGGGTTAGTAATTCACCCCTCCACTTT; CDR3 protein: CASSEDRVSNSPLHF
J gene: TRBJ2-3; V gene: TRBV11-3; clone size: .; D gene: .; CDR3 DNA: TGTGCCAGCAGCCCGCAAGTGTTGAGTCGCGGCACAGATACGCAGTATTTT; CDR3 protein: CASSPQVLSRGTDTQYF
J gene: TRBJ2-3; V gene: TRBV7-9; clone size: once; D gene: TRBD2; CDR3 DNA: TGTGCCAGCAGCTTAGGGACTAGCGGGGGTGCAGATACGCAGTATTTT; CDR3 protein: CASSLGTSGGADTQYF
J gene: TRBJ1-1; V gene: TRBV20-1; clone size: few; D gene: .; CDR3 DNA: TGCAGTGCTAGAGATGGCAGGAGAGGTAGAGCGGACACTGAAGCTTTCTTT; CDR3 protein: CSARDGRRGRADTEAFF
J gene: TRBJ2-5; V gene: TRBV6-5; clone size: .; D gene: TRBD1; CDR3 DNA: TGTGCCAGCAGTTACTTGGACAGGCAAGAGACCCAGTACTTC; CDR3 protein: CASSYLDRQETQYF
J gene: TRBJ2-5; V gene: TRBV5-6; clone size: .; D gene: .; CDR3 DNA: TGTGCCAGCAGCTTATTAAGAGAGACCCAGTACTTC; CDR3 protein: CASSLLRETQYF
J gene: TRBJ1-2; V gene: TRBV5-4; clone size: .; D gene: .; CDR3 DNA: TGTGCCAGCAGCTACCCGGACAGTCTTAACTATGGCTACACCTTC; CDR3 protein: CASSYPDSLNYGYTF
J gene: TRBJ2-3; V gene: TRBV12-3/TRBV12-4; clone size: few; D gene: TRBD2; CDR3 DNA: TGTGCCAGCAGTTTACAGCGGGGGGGCGTGGATACGCAGTATTTT; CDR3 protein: CASSLQRGGVDTQYF
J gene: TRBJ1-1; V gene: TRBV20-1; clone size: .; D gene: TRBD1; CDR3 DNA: TGCAGTGCAAGGACAGGGCCCACTGAAGCTTTCTTT; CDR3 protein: CSARTGPTEAFF
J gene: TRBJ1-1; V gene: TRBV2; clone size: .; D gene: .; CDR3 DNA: TGTGCCAGCACCCCATCTCGCGGGAGCACTGAAGCTTTCTTT; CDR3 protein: CASTPSRGSTEAFF
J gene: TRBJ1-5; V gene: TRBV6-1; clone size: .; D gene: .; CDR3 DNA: TGTGCCAGCAGTGAAGGGGCAGGGAATCAGCCCCAGCATTTT; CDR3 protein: CASSEGAGNQPQHF
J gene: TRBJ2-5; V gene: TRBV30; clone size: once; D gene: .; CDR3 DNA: TGTGCCTGGACTCTAAGCGGGCGGCCCCCGCAGACCCAGTACTTC; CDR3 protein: CAWTLSGRPPQTQYF
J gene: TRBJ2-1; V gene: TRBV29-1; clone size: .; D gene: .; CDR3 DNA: TGCAGCGTCATCACAGGGTATTCGCACAATGAGCAGTTCTTC; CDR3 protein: CSVITGYSHNEQFF
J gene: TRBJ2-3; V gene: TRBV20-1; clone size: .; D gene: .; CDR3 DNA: TGCAGTGCATTCCCCGGCACAGCATCTAGCACAGATACGCAGTATTTT; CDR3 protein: CSAFPGTASSTDTQYF
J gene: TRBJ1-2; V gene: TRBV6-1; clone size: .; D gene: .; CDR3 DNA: TGTGCCAGCAGTGAACCAGGAAACTATGGCTACACCTTC; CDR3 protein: CASSEPGNYGYTF
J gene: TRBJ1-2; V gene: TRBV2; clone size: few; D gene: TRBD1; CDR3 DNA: TGTGCCAGCAGTGAGTCCGGGGGAAGGGGGCCTAACTATGGCTACACCTTC; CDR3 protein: CASSESGGRGPNYGYTF
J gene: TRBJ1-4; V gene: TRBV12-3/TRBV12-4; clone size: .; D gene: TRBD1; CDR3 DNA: TGTGCCAGCAGTTTCAAGACAGGGGGGAGTGAAAAACTGTTTTTT; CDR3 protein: CASSFKTGGSEKLFF
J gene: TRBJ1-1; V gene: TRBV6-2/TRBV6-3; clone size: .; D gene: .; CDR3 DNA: TGTGCCAGCTCTATGGGAACTGAAGCTTTCTTT; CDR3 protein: CASSMGTEAFF
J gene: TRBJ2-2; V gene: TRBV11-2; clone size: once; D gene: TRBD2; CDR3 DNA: TGTGCCAGCACCCCAGGGGCGGGGGGGCTAGGCGGGGAGCTGTTTTTT; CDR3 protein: CASTPGAGGLGGELFF
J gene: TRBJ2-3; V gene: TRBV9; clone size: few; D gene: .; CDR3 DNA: TGTGCCAGCAGCTCGACCTATAGCACAGATACGCAGTATTTT; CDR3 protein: CASSSTYSTDTQYF
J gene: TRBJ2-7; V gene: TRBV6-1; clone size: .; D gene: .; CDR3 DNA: TGTGCCAGCACCCCCCAGGGGACTACCTCCTACGAGCAGTACTTC; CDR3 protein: CASTPQGTTSYEQYF
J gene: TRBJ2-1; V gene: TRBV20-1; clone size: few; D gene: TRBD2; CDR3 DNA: TGCAGTGCTTTGGGACTAGCGGGGGGGCCATCCAACAATGAGCAGTTCTTC; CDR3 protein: CSALGLAGGPSNNEQFF
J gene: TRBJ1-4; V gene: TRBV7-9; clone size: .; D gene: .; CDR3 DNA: TGTGCCAGCAGCTTTTCGGGGGAAGGTGAAAAACTGTTTTTT; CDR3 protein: CASSFSGEGEKLFF
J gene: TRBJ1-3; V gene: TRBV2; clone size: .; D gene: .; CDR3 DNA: TGTGCCAGCAGTGAAACGCGCATCTCTGGAAACACCATATATTTT; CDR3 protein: CASSETRISGNTIYF
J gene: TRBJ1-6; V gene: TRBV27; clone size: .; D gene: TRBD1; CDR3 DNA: TGTGCCAGCAGCGGACAGGTTGGTTCACCCCTCCACTTT; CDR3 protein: CASSGQVGSPLHF
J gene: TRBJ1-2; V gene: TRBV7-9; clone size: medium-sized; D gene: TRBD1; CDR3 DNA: TGTGCCAGCAGTTTAATGACAGGGCGTAACGACTATGGCTACACCTTC; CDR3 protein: CASSLMTGRNDYGYTF
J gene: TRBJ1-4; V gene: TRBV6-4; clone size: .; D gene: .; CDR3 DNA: TGTGCCAGCAGTGAACAAGCGGGGGAAAAACTGTTTTTT; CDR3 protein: CASSEQAGEKLFF
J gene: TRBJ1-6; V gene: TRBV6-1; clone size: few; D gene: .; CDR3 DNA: TGTGCCAGCAGTGAGAGGGAGAATTCACCCCTCCACTTT; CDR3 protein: CASSERENSPLHF
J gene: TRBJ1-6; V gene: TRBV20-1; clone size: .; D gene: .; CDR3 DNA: TGCAGTGTTCTGGCGGCAAATTCACCCCTCCACTTT; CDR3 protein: CSVLAANSPLHF
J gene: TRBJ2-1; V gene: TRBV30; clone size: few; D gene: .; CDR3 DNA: TGTGCCTGGAGTTACTACAATGAGCAGTTCTTC; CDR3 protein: CAWSYYNEQFF
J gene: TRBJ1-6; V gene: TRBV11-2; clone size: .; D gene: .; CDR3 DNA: TGTGCCAGCAGCTTAGATCAGATTAGACCCCTCCACTTT; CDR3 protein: CASSLDQIRPLHF
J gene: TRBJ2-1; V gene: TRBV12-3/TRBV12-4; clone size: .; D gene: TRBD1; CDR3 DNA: TGTGCCAGCAGATCCACAGGGGCCTACAATGAGCAGTTCTTC; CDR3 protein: CASRSTGAYNEQFF
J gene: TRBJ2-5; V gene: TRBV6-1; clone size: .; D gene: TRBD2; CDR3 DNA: TGTGCCAGCAGTGGGGGACTAGACGGGACCCAGTACTTC; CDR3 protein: CASSGGLDGTQYF
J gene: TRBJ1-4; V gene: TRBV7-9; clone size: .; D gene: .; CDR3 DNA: TGTGCCAGCGGCGAAGCAGGCGAAAAACTGTTTTTT; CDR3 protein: CASGEAGEKLFF
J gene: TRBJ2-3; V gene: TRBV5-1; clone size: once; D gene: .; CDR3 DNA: TGCGCCAGCAGCTTCTCGGGGTCGGGCACAGATACGCAGTATTTT; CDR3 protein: CASSFSGSGTDTQYF
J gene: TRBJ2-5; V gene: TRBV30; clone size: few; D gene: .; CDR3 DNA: TGTGCCTGGGACAGGGGAGGGCAAGAGACCCAGTACTTC; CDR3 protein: CAWDRGGQETQYF
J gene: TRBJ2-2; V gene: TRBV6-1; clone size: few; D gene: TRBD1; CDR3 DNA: TGTGCCAGCAGTGAAAGGGGACAGGGTTATGTGGGTCCCGGGGAGCTGTTTTTT; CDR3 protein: CASSERGQGYVGPGELFF
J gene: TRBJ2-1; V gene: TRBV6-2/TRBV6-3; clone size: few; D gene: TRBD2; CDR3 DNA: TGTGCCAGCAGGCCCTCACTAGCGGGGCCCACAAATGAGCAGTTCTTC; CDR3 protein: CASRPSLAGPTNEQFF
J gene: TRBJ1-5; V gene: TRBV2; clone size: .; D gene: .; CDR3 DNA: TGTGCCAGCAAGGGAATCCAGGGGCTCAATCAGCCCCAGCATTTT; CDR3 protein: CASKGIQGLNQPQHF
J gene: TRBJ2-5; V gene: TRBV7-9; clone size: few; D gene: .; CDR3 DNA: TGTGCCAGCAGCTTCTCGGGTTTCCGAGAGACCCAGTACTTC; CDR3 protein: CASSFSGFRETQYF
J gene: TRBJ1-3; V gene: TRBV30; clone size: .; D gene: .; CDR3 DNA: TGTGCCTGGAGCTTAGGGATAGGAAACACCATATATTTT; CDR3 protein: CAWSLGIGNTIYF
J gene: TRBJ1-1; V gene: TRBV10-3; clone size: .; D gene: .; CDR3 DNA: TGTGCCATCCGGGGTCAGGGGAACACTGAAGCTTTCTTT; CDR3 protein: CAIRGQGNTEAFF
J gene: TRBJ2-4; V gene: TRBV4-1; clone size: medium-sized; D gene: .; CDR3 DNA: TGCGCCAGCAGCCAGCCCGCGCGGCTGGGGGGTGAAAACATTCAGTACTTC; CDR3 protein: CASSQPARLGGENIQYF
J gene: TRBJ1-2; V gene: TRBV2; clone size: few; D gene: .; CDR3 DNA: TGTGCCAGCAGAGGAATCACCTATGGCTACACCTTC; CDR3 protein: CASRGITYGYTF
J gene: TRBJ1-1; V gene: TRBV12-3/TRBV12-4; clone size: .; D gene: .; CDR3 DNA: TGTGCCAGCAGCCTAGGGAGTGGTTGGGGCACTGAAGCTTTCTTT; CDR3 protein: CASSLGSGWGTEAFF
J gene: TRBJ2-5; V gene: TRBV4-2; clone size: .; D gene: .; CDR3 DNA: TGTGCCAGCAGCCGGGGCAGCCAAGAGACCCAGTACTTC; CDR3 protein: CASSRGSQETQYF
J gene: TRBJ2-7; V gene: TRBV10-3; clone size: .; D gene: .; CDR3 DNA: TGTGCCATCAGTGAGTCGGGGGCCACCTACGAGCAGTACTTC; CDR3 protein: CAISESGATYEQYF